Below are 29 T cell receptor beta chains sequenced from a single sample in a study of T cells in Graves' hyperthyroidism and ophthalmopathy. Researchers amplified the TCR beta CDR3 regions from RNA transcripts. With the HTBI primer set, the TCR CDR3 went through a first round of RT-PCR. TCRdb called the multiplex PCR reads again in MiXCR, with one record for every CDR3 protein. The sample lists roughly 38,000 distinct CDR3 sequences, roughly 50% occurring once. The sample consisted of blood. These receptor sequences come from a woman in her forties or fifties with Graves' hyperthyroidism that later progressed to Graves' ophthalmopathy.

The table lists this clonotype with many counts. CDR3 loop: CASSLLSVSYNEQFF. As DNA, the CDR3 is TGTGCCAGCAGCTTGTTGTCGGTCTCCTACAATGAGCAGTTCTTC. The chain has TRBV11-2 and TRBJ2-1, with no clear D. The CDR3 consists of 15 residues. Trimming removed 3 bases from V and 0 bases from J, with 9 bases in between. The germline CDR1 and CDR2 sequences are SGHAT and FQNNGV.

This clonotype was detected ten times or more. The CDR3 nucleotides are TGTGCCAGCAGCTCTTTTGGGGACAGGGGGCGATTCAATCAGCCCCAGCATTTT. Its translation: CASSSFGDRGRFNQPQHF. This chain joins TRBV7-2 and TRBJ1-5, with 12 bases lining up with TRBD1. Germline V lookup: CDR1 SGHTA, CDR2 FQGNSA. V was pared by 4 bases and J by 3 bases, with 10 bases of the junction left unmatched. The CDR3 runs 18 residues.

This clonotype was detected ten times or more. The chain has TRBV3-1 and TRBJ1-2; D might be TRBD1 (5 bases). V lost 4 bases and J lost 8, with 14 bases in between. Germline CDR1 and CDR2: LGHDT and YNNKEL (reference sequence). The CDR3 loop spans 13 amino acids. CDR3 sequence (DNA): TGTGCCAGCAGCCCTAAGAATGGGGGAGGCTACACCTTC. Translating it yields CASSPKNGGGYTF.

This clonotype was picked up many times. This chain uses TRBV6-2 or TRBV6-3 with TRBJ1-4; a possible D gene is TRBD1 (6 bases). Germline V gene lookup returns CDR1 MNHEY and CDR2 SVGEGT. CDR3 length: 16 residues. The V and J ends lost 6 bases and 8 bases respectively, with 22 bases between them. DNA for the CDR3: TGTGCCAGCAGATCCGCCAACAGGGCCGGGTTCGAAAAACTGTTTTTT. This gives the protein CASRSANRAGFEKLFF.

The rearrangement links TRBV24-1 to TRBJ1-3; no definite D call. V was shortened by 1 base and J by 8 bases, with 23 bases between the two germline ends. Germline loops: CDR1 KGHDR, CDR2 SFDVKD. The CDR3 has 18 residues. CDR3 residues: CATSDFDGRENYGYTIYF. The CDR3 DNA sequence: TGTGCCACCAGTGATTTTGATGGGCGCGAAAACTATGGCTACACCATATATTTT.

The V gene is TRBV2, the J gene TRBJ2-5, with 7 bases lining up with TRBD2. From germline, CDR1 is SNHLY and CDR2 FYNNEI. V gave up 2 bases and J gave up 5 bases; unmatched junction bases: 20. The CDR3 has 19 amino acids. The CDR3 protein is CASSEWGGPAGVFRETQYF. CDR3 nucleotide sequence: TGTGCCAGCAGTGAATGGGGAGGGCCGGCGGGAGTGTTCCGGGAGACCCAGTACTTC.

This clonotype appeared many times. The chain joins TRBV9 to TRBJ2-5, with 7 bases aligning to TRBD1. V lost 3 bases to trimming and J lost 5 bases; unmatched junction nucleotides: 10. The CDR3 has 15 amino acids. Germline CDR1 SGDLS, CDR2 YYNGEE. This CDR3 reads CASSARRDSWETQYF. CDR3 sequence (DNA): TGTGCCAGCAGCGCCCGCCGGGACAGCTGGGAGACCCAGTACTTC.

A few counts support this clonotype. The V gene is TRBV19, the J gene TRBJ1-4; no definite D call. CDR1 LNHDA and CDR2 SQIVND come from the germline V gene (reference sequence). V was cut by 4 bases and J by 4 bases, with 13 bases left in between. The CDR3 length is 15 residues. DNA of the CDR3: TGTGCCAGTAGTACCTCATCGGTCGGTAATGAAAAACTGTTTTTT. This encodes CASSTSSVGNEKLFF. Looking up the rest from reference TRBV19 and TRBJ1-4 gives the full variable domain: DGGITQSPKYLFRKEGQNVTLSCEQNLNHDAMYWYRQDPGQGLRLIYYSQIVNDFQKGDIAEGYSVSREKKESFPLTVTSAQKNPTAFYLCASSTSSVGNEKLFFGSGTQLSVL.

The chain joins TRBV20-1 to TRBJ2-5, with 11 bases fitting TRBD2. The length of the CDR3 is 15 residues. Germline CDR1 DFQATT, CDR2 SNEGSKA (reference sequence). Trimming cost V 2 bases and J 1 base; bases outside gene matches: 3. The CDR3 spells CSARLGLAVQETQYF. The CDR3 nucleotides are TGCAGTGCTAGACTGGGACTAGCGGTCCAAGAGACCCAGTACTTC.

The chain recombines TRBV12-3 or TRBV12-4 with TRBJ1-5; a weak D match, TRBD1 (5 bases). There are 18 residues in the CDR3. V was shortened by 3 bases and J by 1 base, with 19 bases between the two germline ends. The CDR3 coding sequence is TGTGCCAGCAGTTTGGTCGGGAGGGGCACAATGAGCAATCAGCCCCAGCATTTT. Its protein is CASSLVGRGTMSNQPQHF.

About this clonotype itself: A much larger clonotype is one base distant, so this may be a read error. The genes are TRBV27 and TRBJ2-2, with 7 nucleotides matching TRBD2. CDR1 is MNHEY, CDR2 SMNVEV, per germline (reference sequence). The V gene end was trimmed by 4 bases and the J gene end by 6 bases; junction bases not matched to a gene: 8. The CDR3 sequence is 15 residues long. The CDR3 coding sequence is TGTGCCAGCAGTTCGGACGGGAGGCGAGCCGGGGAGCTGTTTTTT. This sequence encodes CASSSDGRRAGELFF.

The chain couples TRBV5-1 to TRBJ2-7; D not certain. There are 15 residues in the CDR3. V was cut by 1 base and J by 1 base, with 12 bases left in between. CDR1 is SGHRS, CDR2 YFSETQ, per germline. The CDR3 region is CASSLYRPSSYEQYF. CDR3 nucleotide sequence: TGCGCCAGCAGCTTGTATCGGCCCTCATCCTACGAGCAGTACTTC. The variable domain in full, with the rest retrieved from reference TRBV5-1 and TRBJ2-7, is KAGVTQTPRYLIKTRGQQVTLSCSPISGHRSVSWYQQTPGQGLQFLFEYFSETQRNKGNFPGRFSGRQFSNSRSEMNVSTLELGDSALYLCASSLYRPSSYEQYFGPGTRLTVT.

This clonotype was recorded at least ten times. The chain is built from TRBV20-1 and TRBJ2-2, with unresolved D. The CDR3 has 14 amino acids. Trimming took 1 base from V and 1 from J, leaving 7 bases between them. The germline gives CDR1 DFQATT, CDR2 SNEGSKA (reference sequence). The CDR3 sequence: CSARVGVNTGELFF. CDR3 DNA: TGCAGTGCTAGAGTTGGGGTGAACACCGGGGAGCTGTTTTTT.

This clonotype is medium-sized (0.01 to 0.1%) in the sample. The rearrangement uses TRBV9 and TRBJ2-7; D gene uncertain. The germline V gene encodes CDR1 SGDLS and CDR2 YYNGEE. V was pared by 4 bases and J by 6 bases, with 11 bases between. The CDR3 runs 12 residues. DNA of the CDR3: TGTGCCAGCAGCCAAGGCAAGGGCGAGCAGTACTTC. This encodes CASSQGKGEQYF.

The sample holds many counts of this clonotype. The V and J genes are TRBV3-1 and TRBJ2-7, with a tentative D call TRBD2 (5 bases). CDR3 length: 15 amino acids. Trimming took off 0 bases at V and 3 bases at J, with 12 bases between the two ends. The germline gives CDR1 LGHDT, CDR2 YNNKEL (reference sequence). CDR3 residues: CASSQDTGNLYEQYF. CDR3 coding DNA: TGTGCCAGCAGCCAAGATACGGGAAACCTCTACGAGCAGTACTTC.

The CDR3 sequence is CATSDYERGEQYF. As DNA, the CDR3 is TGTGCCACCAGTGACTACGAGCGAGGTGAGCAGTATTTT. The chain combines TRBV24-1 with TRBJ2-3; D call uncertain. CDR1 is KGHDR, CDR2 SFDVKD, per germline. V was pared by 4 bases and J by 11 bases, with 15 bases between. CDR3 length equals 13 residues.

This clonotype was seen repeatedly, ten times or more. This chain links TRBV5-1 with TRBJ1-4; no clear D gene. The CDR3 has 14 amino acids. Germline CDR1 reads SGHRS; CDR2 reads YFSETQ. Trimming stripped 3 bases from V and 5 bases from J, with 11 bases between. The CDR3, as DNA: TGCGCCAGCAGCTCAGGACCGGAGAATGAAAAACTGTTTTTT. This sequence encodes CASSSGPENEKLFF.

The sample holds one count of this clonotype. This chain's CDR3 is CASSSNRGRGEAFF. CDR3 sequence (DNA): TGTGCCAGCAGTAGCAACAGGGGGCGAGGTGAAGCTTTCTTT. This chain uses TRBV6-6 with TRBJ1-1, with TRBD1 identical over 9 bases. Unmatched junction bases numbered 8, after V lost 5 bases and J lost 7 bases. The CDR3 is 14 residues long. CDR1 and CDR2 from the germline V gene are MNHNY and SVGAGI (reference sequence).

This clonotype was observed many times. The gene calls are TRBV5-4 and TRBJ2-7, with 10 nucleotides matching TRBD2. V gave up 3 bases and J gave up 4 bases; unmatched junction bases: 7. The CDR3 consists of 15 residues. Per germline, CDR1 SGHNT and CDR2 YYREEE (reference sequence). CDR3 nucleotides: TGTGCCAGCAGCTCCCGGACTAGCGGAGATTACGAGCAGTACTTC. It yields the protein CASSSRTSGDYEQYF.

This chain connects TRBV25-1 to TRBJ1-2, with D uncertain. The CDR3 runs to 14 residues. Germline loops: CDR1 MGHDK, CDR2 SYGVNS. Trimming left V 5 bases short and J 2 bases short, with 12 bases between. CDR3 amino acids: CASSTVGINYGYTF. CDR3 nucleotide sequence: TGTGCCAGCAGTACGGTTGGAATCAACTATGGCTACACCTTC.

V gene TRBV6-6 combines with J gene TRBJ2-7, with 9 nucleotides matching TRBD2. The J segment lost 3 bases and the V segment lost 5 bases, leaving 14 bases of the junction unmatched. The length of the CDR3 is 17 residues. Germline values: CDR1 MNHNY, CDR2 SVGAGI (reference sequence). CDR3 in amino acids: CASSLLGDQTSGYEQYF. The CDR3, as DNA: TGTGCCAGCAGTCTACTTGGTGACCAGACTAGCGGCTACGAGCAGTACTTC.

V gene TRBV7-9 combines with J gene TRBJ2-7; no firm D call. Trimming cost V 7 bases and J 4 bases, with 11 bases left between them. The length of the CDR3 is 12 residues. Germline-derived CDR1 and CDR2 are SEHNR and FQNEAQ (reference sequence). CDR3 loop: CASTVGSYEQYF. Written as DNA, the CDR3 is TGTGCCAGCACCGTTGGGTCGTACGAGCAGTACTTC.

This clonotype was seen many times. The chain employs TRBV29-1 and TRBJ2-3, with D maybe TRBD2 (6 bases). The CDR3 has 15 amino acids. Germline lookup yields CDR1 SQVTM and CDR2 ANQGSEA. V was shortened by 1 base and J by 3 bases, with 14 bases between the two germline ends. The CDR3 loop reads CSVEGGGSGTDTQYF. CDR3 DNA sequence: TGCAGCGTTGAAGGTGGGGGGAGTGGAACAGATACGCAGTATTTT.

This clonotype was recorded once. This sequence joins TRBV29-1 and TRBJ2-7; TRBD2 agrees at 9 bases. Trimming removed 8 bases from V and 4 bases from J; junction bases left unmatched: 3. The germline V gene encodes CDR1 SQVTM and CDR2 ANQGSEA. This CDR3 comprises 11 residues. This CDR3 reads CSLAGGYEQYF. CDR3 in DNA: TGCAGCCTGGCGGGAGGGTACGAGCAGTACTTC.

This clonotype occurred once. The conserved final phenylalanine or tryptophan is absent from the CDR3, which likely points to a read error. The rearrangement joins TRBV11-2 to TRBJ1-5; D call uncertain. The CDR3 spans 16 residues. Trimming removed 1 base at V and 1 base at J, with 11 bases between. Germline V gene sequence: CDR1 SGHAT, CDR2 FQNNGV. The CDR3 loop is CASSLVGGLSNQPQHL. The CDR3, as DNA: TGTGCCAGCAGCTTAGTTGGCGGGTTGAGCAATCAGCCCCAGCATCTT.

The chain links TRBV11-3 to TRBJ2-3, with TRBD2 matching 14 bases. The CDR3 contains 14 residues. CDR1 and CDR2 (germline): SGHNT, YENEEA. V shed 3 bases, J shed 11 bases, and the junction held 4 bases outside the gene matches. The CDR3 DNA reads as TGTGCCAGCAGCTTGGGACTAGCGGGAGATGAGCAGTATTTT. It encodes CASSLGLAGDEQYF. The full variable domain, completed using reference TRBV11-3 and TRBJ2-3, is EAGVVQSPRYKIIEKKQPVAFWCNPISGHNTLYWYLQNLGQGPELLIRYENEEAVDDSQLPKDRFSAERLKGVDSTLKIQPAELGDSAVYLCASSLGLAGDEQYFGPGTRLTVL.

A note on this clonotype: Possible read error: a much larger clone is one base away. The chain combines TRBV3-1 with TRBJ2-1; D remains ambiguous. The CDR3 loop spans 15 amino acids. CDR1 LGHDT and CDR2 YNNKEL come from the germline V gene (reference sequence). CDR3 nucleotide sequence: TGTGCCAGCAGCCAAGACCACACGGAGTACAATGGGCAGTTCTTC. It translates to CASSQDHTEYNGQFF.

With respect to this clonotype: It is unclear where the CDR3 begins or ends on the DNA, so no DNA is shown, and the CDR3 is as TCRdb lists it. CDR3 region: CASSEGRFGVNGLFFGSGTQYF. The chain has TRBV6-6 and TRBJ2-5; TRBD1 is the table's D call, not checked against the DNA. Germline assignment: CDR1 MNHNY and CDR2 SVGAGI (reference sequence). Inclusive of both ends, the CDR3 amounts to 22 amino acids.

Remarks on this clonotype: A much larger clone is a single base away; this may be a read error. The gene calls are TRBV4-1 and TRBJ1-1, with D maybe TRBD1 (5 bases). Germline V gives CDR1 MGHRA, CDR2 YSYEKL. The CDR3 has 17 amino acids. The CDR3 is CASSPLGRGRKNTEACF. Written as DNA, the CDR3 is TGCGCCAGCAGCCCTCTAGGTAGGGGACGGAAGAACACTGAAGCTTGCTTT.